The 8 T cell receptor beta chains below come from one sample, sequenced in a study of T cells in Graves' hyperthyroidism and ophthalmopathy. The CDR3 regions of TCR beta were amplified from RNA transcripts. An initial round of RT-PCR targeting the TCR CDR3 relied on the HTBI primer set. TCRdb ran MiXCR on the multiplex PCR reads and lists one entry per CDR3 protein. The table has 450,000 to 700,000 distinct CDR3 sequences, about 45% seen once; the top ten hold about 8%. Sequenced sample: peripheral blood or thyroid tissue (not recorded which). The receptors were gathered from a woman aged 18-29 years with Graves' hyperthyroidism.

Concerning this clonotype: One end of the junction does not line up with germline, which may come from a read error. The V and J genes are TRBV10-3 and TRBJ2-5, with D hard to call. CDR1 ENHRY and CDR2 SYGVKD come from the germline V gene. The CDR3 contains 12 residues. DNA for the CDR3: TGTGCCAGCAGTCTGCCCGGGCCCGTCCAGTACTTC. Residues: CASSLPGPVQYF.

This clonotype was found many times. The J gene is TRBJ1-2, the V gene TRBV9; D ambiguous. The V gene lost 0 bases and the J gene lost 7 bases, with 19 bases spanning the gap. In germline, CDR1 is SGDLS, CDR2 YYNGEE. The CDR3 runs 16 residues. The CDR3 DNA reads TGTGCCAGCAGCGTAGAGTCCCGGGCCGCCATGAGTGGCTACACCTTC. This codes for CASSVESRAAMSGYTF.

V is TRBV7-9 and J is TRBJ2-5; TRBD2 aligns across 10 bases. The J call is in doubt because the DNA end fits TRBJ2-1 better. The CDR3 is made up of 13 amino acids. Germline values: CDR1 SEHNR, CDR2 FQNEAQ (reference sequence). CDR3 coding DNA: TGTGCCAGCAGCTTAAACGGACTAGCGGAACAGTTCTTC. Protein sequence: CASSLNGLAEQFF.

The chain couples TRBV11-2 to TRBJ2-7; the match to TRBD1 covers 7 bases. CDR1 and CDR2 from the germline V gene are SGHAT and FQNNGV. This CDR3 spans 14 amino acids. V lost 5 bases and J lost 7; bases outside the gene matches: 11. The CDR3 protein is CASSGRDRYNEQYF. CDR3 nucleotides: TGTGCCAGCAGCGGCCGGGACAGATACAATGAGCAGTACTTC.

This clonotype has at least ten counts. The V call is TRBV7-9, the J call TRBJ2-2, with D uncertain. V lost 1 base and J lost 0, with 18 bases in between. The CDR3 runs to 19 residues. Germline assignment: CDR1 SEHNR and CDR2 FQNEAQ (reference sequence). CDR3 nucleotide sequence: TGTGCCAGCAGCTTAGGTAGTCACTTTCTCGGCACGAACACCGGGGAGCTGTTTTTT. This codes for CASSLGSHFLGTNTGELFF.

This clonotype has ten or more counts. The chain employs TRBV7-9 and TRBJ1-2, with 7 bases fitting TRBD1. This CDR3 is built from 15 residues. Germline V lookup: CDR1 SEHNR, CDR2 FQNEAQ (reference sequence). Germline trimming cut 1 base from V and 7 bases from J; bases unmatched to any gene: 9. CDR3 nucleotides: TGTGCCAGCAGCTTAGTCAGACAGGGCGGCCGTGGCTACACCTTC. This codes for CASSLVRQGGRGYTF.

This clonotype was seen many times. The genes are TRBV6-5 and TRBJ1-2; D gene ambiguous. V lost 0 bases to trimming and J lost 1 base, with 9 bases between them. Germline loops: CDR1 MNHEY, CDR2 SVGAGI. This CDR3 is 15 amino acids long. This CDR3 is CASSYSGGLNYGYTF. In nucleotides, the CDR3 is TGTGCCAGCAGTTACTCCGGCGGACTTAACTATGGCTACACCTTC.

This clonotype was detected many times. This chain connects TRBV7-3 to TRBJ2-2; D call uncertain. The CDR3 extends over 16 amino acids. V was clipped by 1 base and J by 5 bases, with 14 bases between them. Germline V CDR1 and CDR2: SGHTA, FQGTGA. In nucleotides, the CDR3 is TGTGCCAGCAGCTTAAATGGGCCACCGAGAACCGGGGAGCTGTTTTTT. Amino acid sequence: CASSLNGPPRTGELFF.